These T cell receptor beta chains were read from a single sample in a study of CD8 T cells in ankylosing spondylitis. TCRdb itself ran the 5' RACE reads through MiXCR, one entry per CDR3 protein. The table has about 450,000 distinct CDR3 sequences, approximately 26% seen once. Material for sequencing was blood, either unsorted or a sorted T cell fraction (not recorded which). These receptors originate from a male donor with ankylosing spondylitis. CDR3s include the opening cysteine and the closing phenylalanine or tryptophan. A D gene is named only where the DNA matches it firmly. For some rows the clone size is stated as once, few or many, or as a class when expanded; others skip it.

D gene	V gene	J gene	clone size	CDR3 DNA	CDR3 protein
NA	TRBV5-1	TRBJ2-1	few	TGCGCCAGCAGCCTCGCAAGCGACCCGATCTACAATGAGCAGTTCTTC	CASSLASDPIYNEQFF
NA	TRBV18	TRBJ2-2	many	TGTGCCAGCTCACGAGGAGGGGGCAGGAACACCGGGGAGCTGTTTTTT	CASSRGGGRNTGELFF
NA	TRBV3-1	TRBJ1-5	NA	TGTGCCAGCAGCCAAGGGGACCAGAGGCCCCAGCATTTT	CASSQGDQRPQHF
NA	TRBV12-3/TRBV12-4	TRBJ2-1	NA	TGTGCCAGCAGTCCGCGGGGTAAGAATGAGCAGTTCTTC	CASSPRGKNEQFF
TRBD1	TRBV5-1	TRBJ2-1	few	TGCGCCAGCAGCCTCGGACAGGGGGCGCACAATGAGCAGTTCTTC	CASSLGQGAHNEQFF
NA	TRBV7-9	TRBJ2-5	NA	TGTGCCAGCAGCTTAGGCGGCCAGGGTGGGGAGACCCAGTACTTC	CASSLGGQGGETQYF
TRBD2	TRBV20-1	TRBJ2-2	once	TGCAGTGCTCCCGATCGGACTAGCGGGTTGGTCGGGGAGCTGTTTTTT	CSAPDRTSGLVGELFF
TRBD1	TRBV2	TRBJ2-7	NA	TGTGCCAGCAGGGAGGGACAGGGGGCACAAGAGCAGTACTTC	CASREGQGAQEQYF
NA	TRBV27	TRBJ2-1	few	TGTGCCAGCAGTTTAGGTAACTACAATGAGCAGTTCTTC	CASSLGNYNEQFF
TRBD1	TRBV3-1	TRBJ2-1	few	TGTGCCAGCAGCCTATTAGGGACAGCCAACAATGAGCAGTTCTTC	CASSLLGTANNEQFF
NA	TRBV3-1	TRBJ2-1	NA	TGTGCCAGCAGCCAAGGACGGTTGCCTTTAGAGCAGTTCTTC	CASSQGRLPLEQFF
NA	TRBV20-1	TRBJ2-7	NA	TGCAGTGCTAGAGGTGGAGACCACGAGCAGTACTTC	CSARGGDHEQYF
NA	TRBV7-2	TRBJ2-5	many	TGTGCCAGCAGCTTAGCGAGAGGGTCAGAGACCCAGTACTTC	CASSLARGSETQYF
NA	TRBV7-9	TRBJ2-3	NA	TGTGCCAGCACCTCGTGGAGGGAGAGCACAGATACGCAGTATTTT	CASTSWRESTDTQYF
NA	TRBV7-9	TRBJ1-4	few	TGTGCCAGCAGCTTGAAGGGGTCCCCTAATGAAAAACTGTTTTTT	CASSLKGSPNEKLFF
NA	TRBV3-1	TRBJ2-1	NA	TGTGCCAGCAGCCACTTGGGAGATGAGCAGTTCTTC	CASSHLGDEQFF
TRBD1	TRBV29-1	TRBJ2-5	few	TGCAGCGTTAAAACAGGGGCCGGCGAGACCCAGTACTTC	CSVKTGAGETQYF
TRBD2	TRBV7-8	TRBJ2-1	many	TGTGCCAGCAGCTTAGTAGCGGGAGCCTGGGGTCGTGAGCAGTTCTTC	CASSLVAGAWGREQFF
TRBD2	TRBV27	TRBJ2-2	NA	TGTGCCAGCAGTTCAAATAACCTGTTGGGGGGGACCGGGGAGCTGTTTTTT	CASSSNNLLGGTGELFF
TRBD2	TRBV24-1	TRBJ2-3	few	TGTGCCACCAGTGACAGGGACACCCGGCGACTAGCGGGAACGCAGTATTTT	CATSDRDTRRLAGTQYF
TRBD1	TRBV24-1	TRBJ2-5	few	TGTGCCACCAGTGACCCGAGGGGACAGGGGAGTCAAGAGACCCAGTACTTC	CATSDPRGQGSQETQYF
NA	TRBV11-2	TRBJ1-1	NA	TGTGCCAGCAGCTTAGGGGGACCGTACACTGAAGCTTTCTTT	CASSLGGPYTEAFF
TRBD2	TRBV24-1	TRBJ2-3	NA	TGTGCCACCTCCGGAGCGGGAGTGTTGAGTGCGCAGTATTTT	CATSGAGVLSAQYF
TRBD1	TRBV15	TRBJ1-5	few	TGTGCCACCAAGCAGGGGGCTCAGCCCCAGCATTTT	CATKQGAQPQHF
TRBD2	TRBV20-1	TRBJ2-1	many	TGCAGTGCTAGCAGTGGGAGCGGGACGGGTGAGCAGTTCTTC	CSASSGSGTGEQFF
NA	TRBV14	TRBJ2-3	NA	TGTGCCAGCAGCCAAGTAGGGACCCCCAATTGGGCGGATACGCAGTATTTT	CASSQVGTPNWADTQYF
TRBD2	TRBV20-1	TRBJ2-1	few	TGCAGTGCTAGTCCGCTAGCGGGATACAATGAGCAGTTCTTC	CSASPLAGYNEQFF
TRBD2	TRBV9	TRBJ2-3	few	TGTGCCAGCAGCCTAGCGGGAGGGCTCACAGATACGCAGTATTTT	CASSLAGGLTDTQYF
NA	TRBV5-1	TRBJ1-1	NA	TGCGCCAGCAGGGGGGCCGGGGGCGGCGGCACTGAAGCTTTCTTT	CASRGAGGGGTEAFF
TRBD1	TRBV5-1	TRBJ2-7	few	TGCGCCAGCAGCTCCGACAGGGGGATGGACTACGAGCAGTACTTC	CASSSDRGMDYEQYF
NA	TRBV5-1	TRBJ2-2	few	TGCGCCAGCAGCTTGAAGCGGACGGCGAACACCGGGGAGCTGTTTTTT	CASSLKRTANTGELFF
NA	TRBV5-1	TRBJ2-1	NA	TGCGCCAGCAGCCCCAGGACTCTTATGAGAGGCTCCTACAATGAGCAGTTCTTC	CASSPRTLMRGSYNEQFF
NA	TRBV12-3/TRBV12-4	TRBJ2-3	many	TGTGCCAGCAGTTTTCTCGGACGCACAGATACGCAGTATTTT	CASSFLGRTDTQYF
NA	TRBV3-1	TRBJ2-1	NA	TGTGCCAGCAGCCAAGAATGGAGGGGATATGAGCAGTTCTTC	CASSQEWRGYEQFF
NA	TRBV12-3/TRBV12-4	TRBJ1-2	many	TGTGCCAGCACCCCAGGCGTAGCTAACTATGGCTACACCTTC	CASTPGVANYGYTF
NA	TRBV9	TRBJ2-5	few	TGTGCCAGCAGCGTAGGGGGGACTGAAGAAGAGACCCAGTACTTC	CASSVGGTEEETQYF
TRBD2	TRBV7-9	TRBJ2-7	once	TGTGCCAGCAGCTCGCTAGCGGGAGGCGTCCACGAGCAGTACTTC	CASSSLAGGVHEQYF
TRBD2	TRBV11-1	TRBJ2-3	few	TGTGCCAGCAGCTTAGGCCGCGGGACTAGCGACAGCACAGATACGCAGTATTTT	CASSLGRGTSDSTDTQYF
NA	TRBV29-1	TRBJ2-7	NA	TGCAGCGTTGACAGACTAGGTACTAGCTACGAGCAGTACTTC	CSVDRLGTSYEQYF
TRBD1	TRBV15	TRBJ1-4	few	TGTGCCACCAGCGCGGGACAGGGAAATGAAAAACTGTTTTTT	CATSAGQGNEKLFF
TRBD2	TRBV24-1	TRBJ2-5	few	TGTGCCACCAGTGACCCGGGACTAGCAGAACAAGAGACCCAGTACTTC	CATSDPGLAEQETQYF
NA	TRBV24-1	TRBJ1-2	NA	TGTGCCACCAGTGATTTTCGACAGAACTATGGCTACACCTTC	CATSDFRQNYGYTF
NA	TRBV5-1	TRBJ1-2	NA	TGCGCCAGCAGCCCTGTCAGGGACCGGGGCGGCTACACCTTC	CASSPVRDRGGYTF
NA	TRBV18	TRBJ1-2	NA	TGTGCCAGCTCACCCGGGGAGACTGGCTACACCTTC	CASSPGETGYTF
NA	TRBV29-1	TRBJ1-2	NA	TGCAGCGTCACTAAGGATTTGCCCGGGGAGGGTTCAGCTAACTATGGCTACACCTTC	CSVTKDLPGEGSANYGYTF
TRBD2	TRBV11-2	TRBJ2-1	NA	TGTGCCAGCAGCTTAGGTGAGACTAGCGGGAGCATCTACAATGAGCAGTTCTTC	CASSLGETSGSIYNEQFF
TRBD2	TRBV7-7	TRBJ2-3	NA	TGTGCCAGCAGCCGGGTGACTAGCGCAGATACGCAGTATTTT	CASSRVTSADTQYF
NA	TRBV7-2	TRBJ2-5	NA	TGTGCCAGCAGCTCCTTCAATACGCAGTTCCAAGAGACCCAGTACTTC	CASSSFNTQFQETQYF
NA	TRBV3-1	TRBJ2-1	few	TGTGCCAGCAGATCGAGGGCTAATGAGCAGTTCTTC	CASRSRANEQFF
NA	TRBV29-1	TRBJ2-1	NA	TGCAGCGGCCGGGACTGGAGATACAATGAGCAGTTCTTC	CSGRDWRYNEQFF
NA	TRBV5-1	TRBJ2-6	NA	TGCGCCAGCAGCGCGGCCTCTGGGGCCAACGTCCTGACTTTC	CASSAASGANVLTF
NA	TRBV2	TRBJ1-2	once	TGTGCCAGCAGTTCCGAGGGGCTAGATGGCTACACCTTC	CASSSEGLDGYTF
NA	TRBV9	TRBJ2-1	few	TGTGCCAGCAGCGTAGCAGGTGCCTCCTACAATGAGCAGTTCTTC	CASSVAGASYNEQFF